This T cell receptor (beta chain) was sequenced in a study of CD8 T cells in ankylosing spondylitis. Study results and caveats: Disease-linked clones were CD8+ and relatively rare in peripheral blood. Reactive arthritis synovial fluid and blood were previously reported to contain some motif variants.

Trimming removed 5 bases at V and 3 bases at J, with 16 bases between. This CDR3 comprises 15 residues. Germline CDR1 is LNHDA and CDR2 is SQIVND (reference sequence). This clonotype came up many times. Antigen unknown. Each CDR3 protein gets one entry after TCRdb re-called the 5' RACE reads with MiXCR. The sample has approximately 200,000 distinct CDR3 sequences, 13% seen once. J is TRBJ1-1 and V is TRBV19, with D perhaps matching TRBD1 (5 bases). Specimen: blood, either unsorted or a sorted T cell fraction (not recorded which). This TCR derives from a female donor with ankylosing spondylitis or in good health (not recorded which). CDR3 residues: CASSSSGMGHTEAFF. The CDR3 nucleotides are TGTGCCAGTAGTTCATCAGGGATGGGGCACACTGAAGCTTTCTTT.